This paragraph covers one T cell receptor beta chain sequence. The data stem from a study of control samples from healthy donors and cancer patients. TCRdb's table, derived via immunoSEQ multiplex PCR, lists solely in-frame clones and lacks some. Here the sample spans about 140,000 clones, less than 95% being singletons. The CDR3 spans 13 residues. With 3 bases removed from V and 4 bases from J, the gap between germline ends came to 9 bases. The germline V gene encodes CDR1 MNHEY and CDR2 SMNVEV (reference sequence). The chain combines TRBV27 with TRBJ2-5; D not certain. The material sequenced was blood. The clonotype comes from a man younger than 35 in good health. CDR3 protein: CASSFGPPETQYF. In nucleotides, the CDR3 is TGTGCCAGCAGTTTTGGCCCCCCAGAGACCCAGTACTTC.